This TCR beta chain was observed in a study of cytomegalovirus exposure and HLA in healthy donors (dated by TCRdb to the late 2010s). At the level of the whole study: The 500 to 800 repertoires of the first cohort and the 120 validation repertoires were produced on the same platform, according to a later analysis. The study was designed to test whether signatures of past pathogen exposure could be identified by cataloging public T cell receptors. To predict cytomegalovirus infection status, the study combined high-throughput TCR immunosequencing, statistical association of individual TCRs with disease status, and machine learning. In addition to the first cohort of 666 subjects, a separate validation cohort of approximately 120 different subjects was used. The research as a whole found: The validation cohort had no HLA typing available for a later analysis, so co-occurrence within that cohort was assessed over all 130 or so repertoires. The classifier was reported to diagnose cytomegalovirus status with high specificity and sensitivity in both the original cohort and the validation cohort. Three of the identified cytomegalovirus-associated TCR beta chains were confirmed in vitro to be specific for cytomegalovirus antigens. The authors suggested that the approach could potentially be extended to other disease states and immunological phenotypes. While some public TCRs were present in many individuals, most TCR sequences turned up only very rarely across donors. In a later analysis, TCRs clustered in the first cohort were found to also tend to co-occur in the roughly 120 validation repertoires, with about 93% of cluster scores above 0. The study listed 150 to 200 TCR beta chains as associated with cytomegalovirus.

Receptors were amplified or captured by the immunoSEQ multiplex PCR assay. The original methods were these. A statistical classification framework was developed to diagnose cytomegalovirus status using the catalog of TCR beta chain sequences. The immuneACCESS repertoire file appears here via TCRdb, limited to in-frame rearrangements. These files lack a portion of the clones; in checked studies, under half of the deficit traces to unresolved V genes, and the cause of the others is not known. V, J and clone size derive from that table, while D and trimming were established from the DNA sequence. This sample has some 170,000 clones in its table, and 86% of those were observed once. The leading ten clones occupy 5.7% of the sample. Donors formed part of the validation cohort, which comprised 120 subjects and was distinct from the first cohort of under 750 subjects. Turning to this clone: There is no known antigen for this receptor. Qualities for individual bases were not recorded, and no much larger clone is one base off.

CDR1 and CDR2 are drawn from the germline V gene (reference sequence): MNHNY, SVGAGI. Including cysteine and phenylalanine, the CDR3 has 14 amino acids. Of the read, only the CDR3 DNA is kept; its 42 bases are in frame from base 1. V lost 8 bases and J lost 0 bases; the stretch between them is 11 bases long. The sample was PBMCs. This receptor was taken from a woman in her thirties in good health and CMV-seronegative. Recombination connected TRBV6-6 to TRBJ1-5; no confident D gene assignment can be made. The DNA is as follows: TGTGCCAGCCAAGCCGAGAATAGCAATCAGCCCCAGCATTTT. Translation gives CASQAENSNQPQHF.